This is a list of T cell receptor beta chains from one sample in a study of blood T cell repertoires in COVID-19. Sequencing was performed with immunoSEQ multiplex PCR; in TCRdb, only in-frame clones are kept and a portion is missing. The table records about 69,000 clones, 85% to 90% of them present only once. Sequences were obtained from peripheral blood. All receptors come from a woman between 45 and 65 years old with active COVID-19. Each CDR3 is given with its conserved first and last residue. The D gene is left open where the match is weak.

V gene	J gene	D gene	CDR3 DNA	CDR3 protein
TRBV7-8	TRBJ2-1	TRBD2	TGTGCCAGCAGCTTTCGAGCGGGAGAACAGGGTGAGCAGTTCTTC	CASSFRAGEQGEQFF
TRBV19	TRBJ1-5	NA	TGTGCCAGTAGTATTCTTGGCAGAAGCAATCAGCCCCAGCATTTT	CASSILGRSNQPQHF
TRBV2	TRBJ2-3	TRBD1	TGTGCCAGCAGACCAGGGACAGTTCGCACAGATACGCAGTATTTT	CASRPGTVRTDTQYF
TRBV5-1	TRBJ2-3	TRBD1	TGCGCCAGCAGCTTATCACAGGGGGGAAGCACAGATACGCAGTATTTT	CASSLSQGGSTDTQYF
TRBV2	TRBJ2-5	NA	TGTGCCAGCAGCTCTAACCTCGACAGGCCACAAGAGACCCAGTACTTC	CASSSNLDRPQETQYF
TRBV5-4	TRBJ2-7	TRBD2	TGTGCCAGCAGGGGGGGGTCTCCTAGGGACGAGCAGTACTTC	CASRGGSPRDEQYF
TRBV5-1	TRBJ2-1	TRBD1	TGCGCCAGCAGCTTGCGGGGACAGGGGGCTGTCTACAATGAGCAGTTCTTC	CASSLRGQGAVYNEQFF
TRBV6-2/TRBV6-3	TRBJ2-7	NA	TGTGCCAGCAGCCGAGCCCAACAGGGTCCCCCCTACGAGCAGTACTTC	CASSRAQQGPPYEQYF
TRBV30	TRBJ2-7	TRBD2	TGTGCCTGGAGGTCGGGGGGTGGCTACGAGCAGTACTTC	CAWRSGGGYEQYF
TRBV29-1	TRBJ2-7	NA	TGCAGCGTTGAAGATATGGGGCAGGGCTACGAGCAGTACTTC	CSVEDMGQGYEQYF
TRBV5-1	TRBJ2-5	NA	TGCGCCAGCAGCTTGGGGTACCCGGAGTACCAAGAGACCCAGTACTTC	CASSLGYPEYQETQYF
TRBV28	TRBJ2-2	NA	TGTGCCAGCAGGTCGCGGAGGGTGAACACCGGGGAGCTGTTTTTT	CASRSRRVNTGELFF
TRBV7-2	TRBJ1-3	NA	TGTGCCAGCAGCCCTATTCTCTCTGGAAACACCATATATTTT	CASSPILSGNTIYF
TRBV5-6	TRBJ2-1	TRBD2	TGTGCCAGCAGCTTGAGGGTAGCGGGAGTAAGAGGGAATGAGCAGTTCTTC	CASSLRVAGVRGNEQFF
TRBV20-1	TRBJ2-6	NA	TGCAGTGCTAGTCCGGGAACCTCTGGGGCCAACGTCCTGACTTTC	CSASPGTSGANVLTF
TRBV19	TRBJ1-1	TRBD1	TGTGCCAGTAGAGAGGCAACAGGGGGCTATAACACTGAAGCTTTCTTT	CASREATGGYNTEAFF
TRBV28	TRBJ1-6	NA	TGTGCCAGCAGTTACTCCCCGGACTATTGGGTTTCACCCCTCCACTTT	CASSYSPDYWVSPLHF
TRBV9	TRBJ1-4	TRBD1	TGTGCCAGCAGCCCGCACAGGGGTCTCGGTAATGAAAAACTGTTTTTT	CASSPHRGLGNEKLFF
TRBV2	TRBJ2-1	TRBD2	TGTGCCAGCTACGGGGGGACTAGCGGAGACAATGAGCAGTTCTTC	CASYGGTSGDNEQFF
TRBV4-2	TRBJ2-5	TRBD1	TGTGCCAGCAGCCCAGAGGCTACCGGGACAGGGGGCTATGAGACCCAGTACTTC	CASSPEATGTGGYETQYF
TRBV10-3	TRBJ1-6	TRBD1	TGTGCCATCAGAGGGACAGGGATAAATAATTCACCCCTCCACTTT	CAIRGTGINNSPLHF
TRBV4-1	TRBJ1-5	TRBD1	TGCGCCAGCAGCGTAGCAGGGGGAGAGGGTCAGCCCCAGCATTTT	CASSVAGGEGQPQHF
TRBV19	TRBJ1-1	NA	TGTGCCAGTAGTACAGACAGGCCCACTGAAGCTTTCTTT	CASSTDRPTEAFF
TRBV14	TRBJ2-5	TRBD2	TGTGCCAGCAGCCAAGCCGCTAGCGGGAGATTAGAGACCCAGTACTTC	CASSQAASGRLETQYF
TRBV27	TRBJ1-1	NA	TGTGCCAGCAAGGTTGAAAGGAGGGTCACTGAAGCTTTCTTT	CASKVERRVTEAFF
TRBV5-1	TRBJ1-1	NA	TGCGCCAGCAACCCGACAGGGAACACTGAAGCTTTCTTT	CASNPTGNTEAFF
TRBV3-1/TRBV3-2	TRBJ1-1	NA	TGTGCCAGCAGCCAAGGCAGGGCCCTTGAAGCTTTCTTT	CASSQGRALEAFF
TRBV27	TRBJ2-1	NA	TGTGCCAGCACGAGGGGGGCAGGGGGTTTCTACAATGAGCAGTTCTTC	CASTRGAGGFYNEQFF
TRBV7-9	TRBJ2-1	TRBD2	TGTGCCAGCAGCTTTAGCGGGAGGGGGGGGAATGAGCAGTTCTTC	CASSFSGRGGNEQFF
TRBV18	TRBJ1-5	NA	TGTGCCAGCTCACCCGTCTCGGGCAGGGGACGTTATAGCAATCAGCCCCAGCATTTT	CASSPVSGRGRYSNQPQHF
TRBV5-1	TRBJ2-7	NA	TGCGCCAGCGGCACCGGGGGGCGTCTCGAGCAGTACTTC	CASGTGGRLEQYF
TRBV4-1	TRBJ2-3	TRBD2	TGCGCCAGCAGCCAAGATTCTACTAGCGGGACAGATACGCAGTATTTT	CASSQDSTSGTDTQYF
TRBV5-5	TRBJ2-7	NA	TGTGCCAGCAGCTTGGAATCGGCCAGGGGTGCCGAGCAGTACTTC	CASSLESARGAEQYF
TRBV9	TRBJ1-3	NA	TGTGCCAGCAGCGTGGGCAGCTTATCTGGAAACACCATATATTTT	CASSVGSLSGNTIYF
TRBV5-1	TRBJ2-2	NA	TGCGCCAGCAGCTGGGCGGGTAAAGACACCGGGGAGCTGTTTTTT	CASSWAGKDTGELFF